This TCR beta chain was captured by sequencing in a study of T-cell reconstitution after alpha-beta-depleted transplantation in children. Study-wide findings and caveats: Newly produced T cells mostly accounted for T-cell counts and diversity one year post-transplant. Where alpha-beta T cells came from about two months after transplant was reportedly several hundred expanded graft clones. At day 60, the high TCRbeta diversity found in some patients originated from recipient T cells and thymic progenitors that had survived.

The length of the CDR3 is 16 residues. The V gene's germline CDR1 is MDHEN and CDR2 SYDVKM. The V and J ends lost 3 bases and 4 bases respectively, with 16 bases between them. This clonotype came up a few times. Its specificity is not known. The TCRbeta library was prepared with unique molecular identifiers. A single record per CDR3 protein comes from TCRdb applying MiXCR to the PCR reads. Here the sample spans a few hundred thousand distinct CDR3 sequences, approximately 12% being singletons. The source of this sequence is a male patient aged 10-17 years who had a stem cell transplant for acute myeloid leukemia, so the T cells may come from the graft donor. The sequenced sample was PBMCs, mostly from graft donor cells, obtained 360 days after TCRalphabeta/CD19-depleted stem cell transplant. The V and J genes are TRBV28 and TRBJ1-3; D may be TRBD1 (5 bases). CDR3 DNA sequence: TGTGCCAGCAGTTTGTATCAGGGTCCGCGGGGAAACACCATATATTTT. As protein: CASSLYQGPRGNTIYF.